This TCR beta chain comes out of a study of cytomegalovirus exposure and HLA in healthy donors. A note on this clone: Its cognate antigen is unknown. One end of the junction does not line up with germline, which may come from a read error.

CDR1 SSHAT and CDR2 FNYEAQ come from the germline V gene (reference sequence). This CDR3 is built from 15 residues. Study-wide results and limits: CMV serostatus stood as the only immune exposure information on hand. According to an earlier analysis, most TCR beta V segments yielded productive rearrangements about 87% or about 30% of the time.

The PCR had 60 Vbeta and 13 Jbeta primers. TCRdb's copy holds only in-frame clones and misses some; the assay was immunoSEQ multiplex PCR. The profile shows 200,000 to 250,000 clones, approximately 80% of them singletons. The rearrangement uses TRBV7-7 and TRBJ1-3; no firm D call. The clonotype comes from a man aged 25 to 40 in good health and CMV-seronegative. Sequencing used PBMCs. CDR3 in amino acids: CASSLDLSSGNTIYF. CDR3 nucleotide sequence: TGTGCTAGCAGCTTAGACTTGAGCTCTGGAAACACCATATATTTT.